This T cell receptor beta chain was recovered during a study of T cell clones after liver transplantation (dated by TCRdb to between 2017 and 2020). For context, the study as a whole: Samples were obtained from ITN030ST, a randomized trial in which withdrawal of immunosuppression was attempted within 2 years of liver transplantation. Tolerance meant complete immunosuppression withdrawal for at least one year without liver enzymes rising beyond twice the upper limit of normal. Of the eight recipients, three were HCV-positive, while the remaining recipients had been transplanted for non-autoimmune, non-viral indications. The study cohort included 8 liver transplant recipients, of whom 3 were classified as tolerant and 5 as non-tolerant. Third party-reactive TCRbeta sequences were also identified from pre-transplant MLRs to serve as an antigen-independent comparator for donor-reactive sequences. Donor-reactive T cell clones were identified by TCRbeta sequencing after a pre-transplant mixed lymphocyte reaction and then tracked in post-transplant blood. Blood samples were collected pre-transplant, then pre-randomization ahead of withdrawal, and finally post-randomization once withdrawal had either been completed or failed. The subjects received no induction therapy and were kept on standard immunosuppression until randomization at 12-24 months post-transplant.

Its CDR3 holds 14 amino acids, cysteine through phenylalanine. Only the CDR3 part of the read is kept: 42 bases, read in frame from the first base. Trimming takes 4 bases from V and 4 bases from J, and the germline ends sit 12 bases apart. CDR1 and CDR2, looked up from the germline V gene, are SGHRS and YFSETQ. Unstimulated PBMCs, after thawing, were stained for CD3, CD4 and CD8 and then FACS-sorted into CD3+CD4+ and CD3+CD8+ populations. Each of the 8 studied subjects was randomized to immunosuppression withdrawal. The Qiagen DNeasy Blood and Tissue Kit was used to isolate genomic DNA. Worth noting for this clone: Its antigen has not been determined. No base-level quality is on record; no much larger clone is a single base apart.

Frozen genomic DNA underwent high-throughput TCRbeta CDR3 sequencing by immunoSEQ, including PCR amplification, mapping, bias correction and internal controls. As for how the authors treated the data: Productive rearrangements were kept, and unique TCRbeta sequences were defined by CDR3 nucleotide sequence plus V and J gene. A sequence counted as donor-reactive only if the sequence showed at least 5-fold expansion in CFSE-low cells compared with unstimulated pre-transplant cells and had a frequency of at least 0.01%. Per-subject minimum frequency thresholds, based on the lowest-template unstimulated sample, ensured at least 90% detection power. Jensen-Shannon divergence between the top 1000 TCRbeta sequences post-transplant and pre-transplant was used to measure repertoire turnover. Changes in detection of donor-reactive sequences were assessed with two-sided Fisher's exact tests. The table was pulled from immuneACCESS by TCRdb, which kept in-frame rearrangements only. Such tables lose some clones; where checked, under half of the loss comes from unresolved V genes, and the rest has no known cause. The DNA gave D and trimming, while V, J and clone size come from that table. Counted in this sample were about 68,000 clones; around 93% of them appeared once. 0.75% to 1% of the sample belongs to the ten largest clones.

The research as a whole found: Conclusions were preliminary, limited by small, heterogeneous patient numbers and non-standardized post-transplant time points. Donor-reactive sequences declined more than third party-reactive ones, suggesting partial antigen-specific deletion unrelated to withdrawal success. Once repertoire turnover was taken into account, donor-reactive detection showed a significant reduction for CD4 in 7 of 8 subjects and for CD8 in 8 of 8. In most of the 8 subjects, regardless of tolerance or HCV status, circulating donor-reactive CD4 TCRbeta sequences dropped significantly post-transplant. Low numbers of available donor cells limited the measurable donor-reactive repertoire in a couple of subjects. Without allograft tissue specimens, donor-reactive T cells may have migrated into the graft rather than being deleted.

This sample comprised CD4+ T cells from blood, obtained about 25 months after liver transplant. This receptor was obtained from a human patient who received a liver transplant. In transplant recipients, some T cells may be of donor rather than host origin. Recombination joined TRBV5-1 with TRBJ2-1; TRBD1 is perhaps the D gene, given 6 matching bases. CDR3 sequence: CASSPRTVYNEQFF. The DNA sequence is given as TGCGCCAGCAGCCCCCGGACAGTATACAATGAGCAGTTCTTC.